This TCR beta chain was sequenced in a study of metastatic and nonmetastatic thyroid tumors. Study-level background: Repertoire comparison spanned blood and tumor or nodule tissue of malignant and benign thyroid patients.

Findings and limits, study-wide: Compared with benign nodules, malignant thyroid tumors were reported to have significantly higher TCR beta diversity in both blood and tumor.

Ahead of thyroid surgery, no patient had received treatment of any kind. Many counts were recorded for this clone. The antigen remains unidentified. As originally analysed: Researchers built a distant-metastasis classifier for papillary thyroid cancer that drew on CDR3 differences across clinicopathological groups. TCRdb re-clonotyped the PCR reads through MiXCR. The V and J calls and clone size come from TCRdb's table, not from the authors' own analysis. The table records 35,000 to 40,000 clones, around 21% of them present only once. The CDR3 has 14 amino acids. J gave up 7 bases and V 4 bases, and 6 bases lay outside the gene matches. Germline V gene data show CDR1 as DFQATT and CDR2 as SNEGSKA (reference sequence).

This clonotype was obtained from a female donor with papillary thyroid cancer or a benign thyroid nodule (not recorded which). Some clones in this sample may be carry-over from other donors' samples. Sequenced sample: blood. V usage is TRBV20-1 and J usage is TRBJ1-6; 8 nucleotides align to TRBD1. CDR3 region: CSATEGQGNSPLHF. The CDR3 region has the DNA TGCAGTGCTACGGAAGGACAGGGAAATTCACCCCTCCACTTT.